This T cell receptor (beta chain) was retrieved from a study of PD-L1 blockade in urothelial cancer. General study points: It was durable-benefit patients whose tumor-associated blood clones expanded more at 3 weeks. A below-median TCR clonality in blood before treatment predicted better survival.

The data were produced by immunoSEQ multiplex PCR, yet TCRdb's version contains in-frame clones alone and is incomplete. Among approximately 50,000 clones listed, roughly 84% were seen once. Note on this clone: Its antigen is undetermined.

Germline CDR1 and CDR2: SGDLS and YYNGEE. The length of the CDR3 is 15 residues. V dropped 2 bases and J dropped 6; count of bases not matched to a gene: 9. Time point indicated: pretreatment peripheral blood. Patients suffered from locally advanced or metastatic urothelial carcinoma. There were between 1 and 8 samples from each patient, taken pretreatment and on-treatment. This receptor was taken from a man aged 45-60 years with urothelial cancer. The specimen was PBMCs, collected around atezolizumab (anti-PD-L1) treatment. The chain has TRBV9 and TRBJ2-7; 9 bases match TRBD1. This chain's CDR3 is CASSVGTGPAGEQYF. In nucleotides, the CDR3 is TGTGCCAGCAGCGTGGGGACAGGGCCCGCCGGCGAGCAGTACTTC.